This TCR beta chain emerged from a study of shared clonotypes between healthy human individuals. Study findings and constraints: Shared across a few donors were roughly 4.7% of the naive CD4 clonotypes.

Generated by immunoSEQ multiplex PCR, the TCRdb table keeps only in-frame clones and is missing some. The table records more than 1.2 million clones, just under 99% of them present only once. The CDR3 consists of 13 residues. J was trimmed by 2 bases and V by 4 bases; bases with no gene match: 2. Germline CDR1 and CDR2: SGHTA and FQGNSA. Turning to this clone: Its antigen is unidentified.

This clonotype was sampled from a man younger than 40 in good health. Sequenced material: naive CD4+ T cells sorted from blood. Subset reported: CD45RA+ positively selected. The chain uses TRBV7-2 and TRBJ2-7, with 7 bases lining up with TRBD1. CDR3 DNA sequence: TGTGCCAGCAGCTCGGGACAGACCTACGAGCAGTACTTC. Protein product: CASSSGQTYEQYF.